The 11 T cell receptor beta chains presented below share a single source sample, sequenced in a study of radiation and T cells in renal cell carcinoma. The time point here: baseline pretreatment blood. Treatment: 15 Gy SBRT to primary tumor, nephrectomy 4 weeks later. The repertoire was sequenced with immunoSEQ multiplex PCR; TCRdb's copy has only in-frame clones and lacks some. Here the sample spans 50,000 to 75,000 clones, roughly three quarters being singletons. The material sequenced was blood, taken from a patient whose treatment included radiotherapy and nephrectomy. These receptors came from a man aged 60 to 75 with renal cell carcinoma.

The chain carries TRBV9 and TRBJ2-4; TRBD2 might be the D (6 bases). Trimming took 0 bases from V and 10 from J, leaving 11 bases between them. Germline CDR1 is SGDLS and CDR2 is YYNGEE. The CDR3 has 13 amino acids. The CDR3 nucleotides read TGTGCCAGCAGCGTAGATGGGGACTCTATTCAGTACTTC. Protein sequence: CASSVDGDSIQYF.

The rearrangement links TRBV5-1 to TRBJ1-2; perhaps TRBD1 as D (5 bases). Trimming removed 2 bases at V and 4 bases at J, with 18 bases between. Germline CDR1 SGHRS, CDR2 YFSETQ. The CDR3 length is 16 residues. The CDR3 region is CASSLTGEGSTYGYTF. DNA of the CDR3: TGCGCCAGCAGCTTAACCGGCGAGGGGAGTACCTATGGCTACACCTTC.

This chain connects TRBV6-1 to TRBJ2-1, with TRBD2 matching 10 bases. The CDR3 is made up of 13 amino acids. The V segment lost 10 bases and the J segment 8 bases; nucleotides outside the gene matches: 8. Per germline, CDR1 MNHNS and CDR2 SASEGT. CDR3 sequence: CATFLAGDHEQFF. The DNA of the CDR3 is TGTGCCACCTTCCTAGCGGGAGATCATGAGCAGTTCTTC.

A few counts support this clone. The chain links TRBV9 to TRBJ2-2; the D gene is possibly TRBD2 (5 bases). CDR1 SGDLS and CDR2 YYNGEE come from the germline V gene. V lost 1 base and J 3 bases, leaving 7 bases between the germline ends. The CDR3 sequence is 14 residues long. The CDR3 is CASSVMRDTGELFF. Here the CDR3 DNA reads TGTGCCAGCAGCGTAATGAGGGACACCGGGGAGCTGTTTTTT.

J is TRBJ2-1 and V is TRBV25-1, with TRBD1 identical over 8 bases. The CDR3 consists of 13 residues. The germline gives CDR1 MGHDK, CDR2 SYGVNS. V lost 6 bases to trimming and J lost 8 bases; unmatched junction nucleotides: 6. CDR3 nucleotides: TGTGCCAGCAGCAGACAGGGGTCCGATGAGCAGTTCTTC. It specifies CASSRQGSDEQFF.

This clone was observed a handful of times. The rearrangement joins TRBV13 to TRBJ1-2, with D unresolved. The CDR3 has 16 residues. Trimming left V 2 bases short and J 4 bases short, with 17 bases between. Germline CDR1 PRHDT, CDR2 FYEKMQ (reference sequence). Written as DNA, the CDR3 is TGTGCCAGCAGCTTAACGGGCAGGCAAAACCCCTATGGCTACACCTTC. Protein: CASSLTGRQNPYGYTF.

On this clone: Other DNA sequences in this specimen translate into the identical CDR3. The chain uses TRBV5-1 and TRBJ1-5; D may be TRBD1 (5 bases). This CDR3 spans 14 amino acids. Per the germline V gene, CDR1 is SGHRS and CDR2 is YFSETQ. The ends were cut back, 4 bases at V and 2 bases at J, with 10 bases in the middle. In DNA form, the CDR3 reads TGCGCCAGCAGCCCGGGGGGGGGCAATCAGCCCCAGCATTTT. It is translated as CASSPGGGNQPQHF.

This chain joins TRBV5-1 and TRBJ1-2; 9 bases line up with TRBD1. V shed 4 bases and J 4 bases; nucleotides not matched to a gene: 8. Germline V gene lookup returns CDR1 SGHRS and CDR2 YFSETQ. The CDR3 loop spans 15 amino acids. The CDR3 sequence: CASSGGDRVGYGYTF. CDR3 in DNA: TGCGCCAGCAGCGGTGGGGACAGGGTGGGCTATGGCTACACCTTC.

V gene TRBV6-5 combines with J gene TRBJ1-6, with 8 bases identical to TRBD1. J lost 7 bases, V lost 8 bases, and 10 bases had no gene match. CDR3 length: 15 amino acids. Germline values: CDR1 MNHEY, CDR2 SVGAGI. The CDR3 reads CASADRGGQNSPLHF. CDR3 coding DNA: TGTGCCAGCGCAGACAGGGGCGGGCAGAATTCACCCCTCCACTTT.

This clone appeared a few times. The chain uses TRBV30 and TRBJ2-7; maybe TRBD2 (5 bases). V shed 8 bases and J shed 6 bases, with 17 bases lying between them. Germline V lookup: CDR1 GTSNPN, CDR2 SVGIG (reference sequence). The CDR3 covers 12 residues. CDR3 loop: CAGNSGSGEQYF. CDR3 coding DNA: TGTGCCGGCAATTCGGGGTCGGGCGAGCAGTACTTC.

CDR3 DNA sequence: TGCGCCAGCAGCTTGGTTCCCTTCCAAGAGACCCAGTACTTC. It is translated as CASSLVPFQETQYF. The J gene is TRBJ2-5, the V gene TRBV5-1; D is unresolved. V was cut by 0 bases and J by 1 base, with 7 bases left in between. The CDR3 has 14 amino acids. In germline, CDR1 is SGHRS, CDR2 YFSETQ. Complete variable domain (other parts from reference TRBV5-1 and TRBJ2-5): KAGVTQTPRYLIKTRGQQVTLSCSPISGHRSVSWYQQTPGQGLQFLFEYFSETQRNKGNFPGRFSGRQFSNSRSEMNVSTLELGDSALYLCASSLVPFQETQYFGPGTRLLVL.